This TCR beta chain was sequenced in a study of neurological immune-mediated disorders. Study-wide results and limits: Expanded clones shared no identical CDR3 amino acid sequences across subjects, which suggested private TCR-beta repertoires in all groups.

In germline, CDR1 is MNHNS, CDR2 SASEGT. V shed 6 bases and J shed 5 bases, with 20 bases lying between them. The CDR3 has 16 amino acids. Note on this clonotype: Its antigen remains unknown.

A single run covered 15-18 subjects with over 170 million TCR-beta sequences. One entry per CDR3 protein, called by TCRdb with MiXCR from the 5' RACE reads. The data show 66,000 or so distinct CDR3 sequences, less than 5.5% seen once. This sequence originates from a man aged 25-45 years with multiple sclerosis. The chain uses TRBV6-1 and TRBJ2-1; perhaps TRBD1 as D (6 bases). Sequencing was performed on PBMCs. The CDR3 here is CASSPPLVTGHNEQFF. CDR3 nucleotide sequence: TGTGCCAGCAGCCCTCCGTTAGTCACAGGGCACAATGAGCAGTTCTTC.